These 21 T cell receptor beta chains originate from one sample sequenced in a study of blood T cell repertoires in COVID-19. Assay: immunoSEQ multiplex PCR; the TCRdb copy retains only in-frame clones and omits some. The table lists around 300,000 clones, about 89% of them singletons. The sample taken for sequencing was PBMCs or T cells enriched from blood (not recorded which). The receptor source for this set is a woman aged 40 to 49 who had recovered from COVID-19.

The V gene is TRBV18, the J gene TRBJ1-1; 7 bases map to TRBD1. The CDR3 length is 14 residues. The germline V gene has CDR1 KGHSH and CDR2 LQKENI. V lost 5 bases and J lost 0; bases outside the gene matches: 3. The CDR3 is CASSGQVLNTEAFF. CDR3 bases: TGTGCCAGCTCAGGACAGGTATTGAACACTGAAGCTTTCTTT.

J is TRBJ1-5 and V is TRBV30, with a tentative D call TRBD1 (6 bases). This CDR3 region has 15 residues. V lost 0 bases and J 5 bases, leaving 14 bases between the germline ends. Germline CDR1 is GTSNPN and CDR2 is SVGIG (reference sequence). The CDR3 region has the DNA TGTGCCTGGAGTGTACCAGGGGAACGGTATCAGCCCCAGCATTTT. It yields the protein CAWSVPGERYQPQHF.

This rearrangement joins TRBV7-3 to TRBJ2-7; 7 nucleotides line up with TRBD2. This CDR3 is built from 16 residues. Germline trimming cut 2 bases from V and 6 bases from J; bases unmatched to any gene: 13. CDR1 SGHTA and CDR2 FQGTGA come from the germline V gene. The CDR3, as DNA: TGTGCCAGCAGCTTAGAAGCTGCAGCGGGACCCTCCGAGCAGTACTTC. Encoded protein: CASSLEAAAGPSEQYF.

The chain uses TRBV18 and TRBJ1-2; D may be TRBD1 (6 bases). Trimming left V 6 bases short and J 4 bases short, with 15 bases between. The CDR3 is made up of 14 amino acids. The germline V gene encodes CDR1 KGHSH and CDR2 LQKENI. The CDR3: CASSPQGGGYGYTF. The CDR3 nucleotides are TGTGCCAGCTCGCCTCAGGGAGGGGGCTATGGCTACACCTTC. The whole variable domain, filled in from reference TRBV18 and TRBJ1-2, reads NAGVMQNPRHLVRRRGQEARLRCSPMKGHSHVYWYRQLPEEGLKFMVYLQKENIIDESGMPKERFSAEFPKEGPSILRIQQVVRGDSAAYFCASSPQGGGYGYTFGSGTRLTVV.

The chain joins TRBV30 to TRBJ2-7; D not certain. Trimming took off 4 bases at V and 3 bases at J, with 13 bases between the two ends. The CDR3 runs to 13 residues. Germline assignment: CDR1 GTSNPN and CDR2 SVGIG (reference sequence). The CDR3 here is CAWIWAFIYEQYF. The CDR3 nucleotides are TGTGCCTGGATATGGGCCTTTATCTACGAGCAGTACTTC.

This clone was seen a handful of times. The chain uses TRBV7-8 and TRBJ1-2, with D possibly TRBD1 on 6 matching bases. Germline V gives CDR1 SGHVS, CDR2 FQNEAQ. This CDR3 spans 14 amino acids. V was cut by 4 bases and J by 8 bases, with 17 bases left in between. CDR3 nucleotides: TGTGCCAGCAGCTCCCGGGACACGGGGGGCGGCTACACCTTC. This encodes CASSSRDTGGGYTF. The whole variable domain, filled in from reference TRBV7-8 and TRBJ1-2, reads GAGVSQSPRYKVAKRGQDVALRCDPISGHVSLFWYQQALGQGPEFLTYFQNEAQLDKSGLPSDRFFAERPEGSVSTLKIQRTQQEDSAVYLCASSSRDTGGGYTFGSGTRLTVV.

CDR3 DNA sequence: TGTGCCAGCAGCCAGGGCGGCGGGAGAGAGACCCAGTACTTC. This codes for CASSQGGGRETQYF. V and J are TRBV4-2 and TRBJ2-5; 7 bases line up with TRBD2. After removal of 3 bases from V and 4 bases from J, the junction contained 5 bases not matched to a gene. CDR1 and CDR2 (germline): LGHNA, YNFKEQ. The CDR3 has 14 residues.

The rearrangement links TRBV15 to TRBJ1-2, with TRBD1 matching over 7 bases. J lost 7 bases, V lost 0 bases, and 23 bases had no gene match. Germline lookup yields CDR1 LNHNV and CDR2 YYDKDF (reference sequence). This CDR3 region has 20 residues. The CDR3 coding sequence is TGTGCCACCAGCAGAGATCTAATAAGGGGGGCAACAGGGGATGGTGGTGGCTACACCTTC. This translates into CATSRDLIRGATGDGGGYTF.

The genes are TRBV9 and TRBJ2-2, with 10 nucleotides matching TRBD2. The CDR3 runs to 16 residues. In germline, CDR1 is SGDLS, CDR2 YYNGEE. The V and J ends lost 2 bases and 7 bases, in that order; junction bases with no gene match: 8. The CDR3 region is CASSVSSGRFSGELFF. DNA of the CDR3: TGTGCCAGCAGCGTCTCTAGCGGGAGATTTAGCGGGGAGCTGTTTTTT.

The chain has TRBV12-5 and TRBJ1-5, with 7 bases aligning to TRBD1. Unmatched junction bases numbered 11, after V lost 2 bases and J lost 7 bases. CDR1 LGHNT and CDR2 FRNRAP come from the germline V gene. This CDR3 contains 16 residues. The CDR3 here is CASGLFLGGGGQPQHF. The CDR3 region has the DNA TGTGCTAGTGGTTTGTTTTTAGGAGGGGGCGGGCAGCCCCAGCATTTT.

The rearrangement uses TRBV2 and TRBJ2-7, with TRBD1 matching 9 bases. The V gene end was trimmed by 6 bases and the J gene end by 6 bases; junction bases not matched to a gene: 6. Germline CDR1 SNHLY, CDR2 FYNNEI. The CDR3 is 13 amino acids. The CDR3 loop is CASRIQGAGEQYF. The CDR3 DNA reads as TGTGCCAGCAGGATACAGGGGGCCGGCGAGCAGTACTTC.

As for this clone: One end of the junction varies from germline; a read error may be responsible. The chain uses TRBV18 and TRBJ1-4, with TRBD1 matching over 7 bases. This CDR3 is built from 12 residues. Germline CDR1 KGHSH, CDR2 LQKENI. In nucleotides, the CDR3 is TGTGCCAGCTCACCACGGCAAGGACAGGCCCTTTTT. It translates to CASSPRQGQALF. The full variable domain, with the rest looked up from reference TRBV18 and TRBJ1-4, is NAGVMQNPRHLVRRRGQEARLRCSPMKGHSHVYWYRQLPEEGLKFMVYLQKENIIDESGMPKERFSAEFPKEGPSILRIQQVVRGDSAAYFCASSPRQGQALFGSGTQLSVL.

CDR3 DNA sequence: TGTGCCAGCAGCCAAGTATCCTGGACAGGGGGTAGAGCTTTCTTT. Encoded protein: CASSQVSWTGGRAFF. The chain employs TRBV14 and TRBJ1-1, with 10 nucleotides matching TRBD1. The V and J ends lost 1 base and 10 bases, in that order; junction bases with no gene match: 9. Germline V lookup: CDR1 SGHDN, CDR2 FVKESK. CDR3 length: 15 residues.

The chain is built from TRBV18 and TRBJ2-3, with 9 bases aligning to TRBD2. The J segment lost 4 bases and the V segment lost 6 bases, leaving 11 bases of the junction unmatched. Germline assignment: CDR1 KGHSH and CDR2 LQKENI. This CDR3 spans 16 amino acids. CDR3 sequence (DNA): TGTGCCAGCTCCCCGCCGGGGGTAGCGGGAGCAGATACGCAGTATTTT. As protein: CASSPPGVAGADTQYF.

This clone was seen only a few times. The V and J genes are TRBV29-1 and TRBJ2-7, with D perhaps matching TRBD1 (5 bases). V was trimmed by 6 bases and J by 0 bases, leaving 12 bases between them. This CDR3 has 13 amino acids. Per the germline V gene, CDR1 is SQVTM and CDR2 is ANQGSEA. The CDR3 loop is CSVVQGYSYEQYF. For the CDR3, the DNA is TGCAGCGTGGTCCAGGGCTACTCCTACGAGCAGTACTTC.

The chain combines TRBV4-3 with TRBJ1-1, with D possibly TRBD1 on 6 matching bases. The CDR3 totals 13 residues. Germline loops: CDR1 LGHNA, CDR2 YSLEER. V was clipped by 2 bases and J by 10 bases, with 14 bases between them. The CDR3 region is CASSQPDRRRAFF. CDR3 in DNA: TGCGCCAGCAGCCAACCCGACAGGAGAAGAGCTTTCTTT.

The chain links TRBV9 to TRBJ2-2, with D possibly matching TRBD2 (6 bases). This CDR3 is built from 15 residues. Deletions cut 2 bases from V and 2 bases from J, with 10 bases between. Germline assignment: CDR1 SGDLS and CDR2 YYNGEE. For the CDR3, the DNA is TGTGCCAGCAGCGTCACTAGCAAAAACACCGGGGAGCTGTTTTTT. It translates to CASSVTSKNTGELFF.

The rearrangement uses TRBV19 and TRBJ1-2; 8 bases are a match to TRBD1. CDR1 is LNHDA and CDR2 is SQIVND in the germline V gene (reference sequence). The CDR3 is made up of 14 amino acids. Germline trimming cut 4 bases from V and 7 bases from J; bases unmatched to any gene: 8. The CDR3 sequence is CASSTLDRVGGYTF. CDR3 nucleotides: TGTGCCAGTAGTACCTTGGACAGGGTCGGTGGCTACACCTTC.

The V gene is TRBV2, the J gene TRBJ1-6; TRBD1 aligns across 8 bases. The CDR3 runs 16 residues. The germline V gene encodes CDR1 SNHLY and CDR2 FYNNEI. After removal of 4 bases from V and 9 bases from J, the junction contained 11 bases not matched to a gene. For the CDR3, the DNA is TGTGCCAGCAGTGCGGGACAGGTGTTTTTGGGTTCACCCCTCCACTTT. As protein: CASSAGQVFLGSPLHF.

This clone was observed a few times. The chain recombines TRBV6-2 or TRBV6-3 with TRBJ2-7, with a possible D match to TRBD2 (5 bases). Germline V gene data show CDR1 as MNHEY and CDR2 as SVGEGT. The V and J ends lost 4 bases and 3 bases respectively, with 7 bases between them. The CDR3 totals 12 residues. CDR3 sequence: CASSWENYEQYF. The CDR3, as DNA: TGTGCCAGCAGTTGGGAGAACTACGAGCAGTACTTC.

The chain carries TRBV2 and TRBJ2-3, with D tentatively TRBD2 (7 bases). Germline CDR1 SNHLY, CDR2 FYNNEI. This CDR3 has 13 residues. V lost 6 bases to trimming and J lost 3 bases, with 10 bases between them. The CDR3: CASRKGGTDTQYF. In nucleotides, the CDR3 is TGTGCCAGCAGAAAGGGGGGGACAGATACGCAGTATTTT.